The next 31 T cell receptor beta chains were all read from a single sample in a study of T cells in Graves' hyperthyroidism and ophthalmopathy. TCR beta CDR3 regions were amplified from RNA transcripts. First-round RT-PCR of the TCR CDR3 relied on the HTBI primer set. MiXCR, applied by TCRdb to the multiplex PCR reads, yields one record per CDR3 protein. The profile shows roughly 400,000 distinct CDR3 sequences, more than 12% of them singletons. The sequenced material came from blood. All receptors derive from a man between 50 and 59 years old with Graves' ophthalmopathy.

This clonotype was detected only a few times. The chain joins TRBV10-3 to TRBJ2-7; D is perhaps TRBD1 or TRBD2 (5 bases each). The CDR3 totals 13 residues. CDR1 is ENHRY and CDR2 is SYGVKD in the germline V gene. The CDR3 reads CGTINSGSYEQYF. CDR3 DNA: TGTGGCACCATCAATTCAGGGAGCTACGAGCAGTACTTC.

There are a few counts of this clonotype. The gene calls are TRBV7-9 and TRBJ1-2, with 8 bases fitting TRBD1. The J segment lost 0 bases and the V segment lost 5 bases, leaving 2 bases of the junction unmatched. This CDR3 has 14 residues. Germline loops: CDR1 SEHNR, CDR2 FQNEAQ (reference sequence). The CDR3 spells CASSEGQANYGYTF. The CDR3 DNA sequence: TGTGCCAGCAGCGAGGGACAGGCTAACTATGGCTACACCTTC.

The chain employs TRBV19 and TRBJ2-1; 8 bases match TRBD1. Germline trimming cut 4 bases from V and 5 bases from J; bases unmatched to any gene: 7. The length of the CDR3 is 15 residues. Per germline, CDR1 LNHDA and CDR2 SQIVND (reference sequence). The CDR3 DNA is TGTGCCAGTAGTAGGACAGGGTTGGTTGACAATGAGCAGTTCTTC. Its translation is CASSRTGLVDNEQFF.

This clonotype was picked up many times. V and J are TRBV20-1 and TRBJ2-7; D uncertain. The germline gives CDR1 DFQATT, CDR2 SNEGSKA (reference sequence). V was cut by 6 bases and J by 3 bases, with 18 bases left in between. This CDR3 spans 14 amino acids. The CDR3 sequence: CSAHDMLGNYEQYF. CDR3 bases: TGCAGTGCCCACGATATGTTGGGGAACTACGAGCAGTACTTC.

The V gene is TRBV6-5, the J gene TRBJ2-1; D remains unclear. Trimming took off 2 bases at V and 2 bases at J, with 10 bases between the two ends. The CDR3 is 15 residues long. Germline V CDR1 and CDR2: MNHEY, SVGAGI. The CDR3 loop reads CASSYGAPPYNEQFF. CDR3 coding DNA: TGTGCCAGCAGTTACGGAGCGCCGCCCTACAATGAGCAGTTCTTC.

This clonotype has at least ten counts. The chain combines TRBV18 with TRBJ2-2; no reliable D call. Germline-derived CDR1 and CDR2 are KGHSH and LQKENI. With 0 bases removed from V and 1 base from J, the gap between germline ends came to 6 bases. The CDR3 consists of 15 residues. The CDR3 is CASSPPTRNTGELFF. The CDR3 DNA sequence: TGTGCCAGCTCACCACCGACACGGAACACCGGGGAGCTGTTTTTT.

The chain carries TRBV30 and TRBJ1-6, with 8 bases that match TRBD1. The germline V gene has CDR1 GTSNPN and CDR2 SVGIG (reference sequence). V was pared by 3 bases and J by 2 bases, with 12 bases of the junction left unmatched. This CDR3 comprises 18 residues. In DNA form, the CDR3 reads TGTGCCTGGAGATTAACAGGGGGAATCGGCGCCTATAATTCACCCCTCCACTTT. Translated, it gives CAWRLTGGIGAYNSPLHF.

There are many counts of this clonotype. V is TRBV12-3 or TRBV12-4 and J is TRBJ2-3; the D gene is possibly TRBD2 (6 bases). The V end was cut by 3 bases, the J end by 5 bases, with 21 bases between. The CDR3 loop spans 17 amino acids. For the CDR3, the DNA is TGTGCCAGCAGTTTCGTCCGGGTGTGGACGGAGGGAGATACGCAGTATTTT. The encoded protein is CASSFVRVWTEGDTQYF.

The chain joins TRBV11-1 to TRBJ1-1; D is possibly TRBD1 (6 bases). The CDR3 totals 12 residues. Per the germline V gene, CDR1 is SGHAT and CDR2 is FQDESV (reference sequence). Deletions cut 2 bases from V and 8 bases from J, with 9 bases between. The CDR3 region has the DNA TGTGCCAGCAGCTTATGGGACAAGGAAGCTTTCTTT. Protein product: CASSLWDKEAFF.

This clonotype was observed many times. V is TRBV30 and J is TRBJ1-1, with D possibly being TRBD1 (6 bases). The CDR3 extends over 13 amino acids. From germline, CDR1 is GTSNPN and CDR2 SVGIG (reference sequence). V lost 5 bases and J lost 4, with 14 bases in between. The CDR3 reads CAWLGAPATEAFF. The CDR3 bases are TGTGCCTGGTTGGGGGCCCCAGCCACTGAAGCTTTCTTT.

This clonotype has a count of ten or more. This chain joins TRBV2 and TRBJ1-5; no clear D gene. V lost 3 bases to trimming and J lost 0 bases, with 9 bases between them. Per the germline V gene, CDR1 is SNHLY and CDR2 is FYNNEI. CDR3 length: 15 residues. The CDR3 here is CASSDDGHSNQPQHF. In DNA, the CDR3 is TGTGCCAGCAGTGATGACGGTCATAGCAATCAGCCCCAGCATTTT. The whole variable domain, filled in from reference TRBV2 and TRBJ1-5, reads EPEVTQTPSHQVTQMGQEVILRCVPISNHLYFYWYRQILGQKVEFLVSFYNNEISEKSEIFDDQFSVERPDGSNFTLKIRSTKLEDSAMYFCASSDDGHSNQPQHFGDGTRLSIL.

The sample holds many counts of this clonotype. The chain recombines TRBV18 with TRBJ2-1, with TRBD1 matching over 7 bases. Trimming cost V 5 bases and J 7 bases; bases outside gene matches: 5. The CDR3 length is 13 residues. Germline V lookup: CDR1 KGHSH, CDR2 LQKENI. This CDR3 reads CASSVGTENEQFF. The CDR3 DNA reads as TGTGCCAGCTCAGTCGGGACAGAAAATGAGCAGTTCTTC. Full variable domain (outside the CDR3, taken from reference TRBV18 and TRBJ2-1): NAGVMQNPRHLVRRRGQEARLRCSPMKGHSHVYWYRQLPEEGLKFMVYLQKENIIDESGMPKERFSAEFPKEGPSILRIQQVVRGDSAAYFCASSVGTENEQFFGPGTRLTVL.

This clonotype was found many times. The chain joins TRBV2 to TRBJ1-1, with D maybe TRBD1 (5 bases). The CDR3 runs to 13 residues. The ends were cut back, 6 bases at V and 2 bases at J, with 10 bases in the middle. Germline CDR1 and CDR2: SNHLY and FYNNEI. The CDR3 reads CASRRDRNTEAFF. For the CDR3, the DNA is TGTGCCAGCAGGCGCGACAGAAACACTGAAGCTTTCTTT.

This clonotype was seen many times. This chain links TRBV12-3 or TRBV12-4 with TRBJ2-7, with D possibly being TRBD2 (6 bases). V lost 5 bases, J lost 2 bases, and 16 bases lay in between. The CDR3 totals 15 residues. In DNA, the CDR3 is TGTGCCAGCAGTCTAGAAGCGGGCCCTACCTACGAGCAGTACTTC. This translates into CASSLEAGPTYEQYF.

In its sample, this clonotype was seen many times. This chain joins TRBV11-2 and TRBJ2-7; D gene uncertain. The CDR3 length is 12 residues. Looked up from germline, CDR1 is SGHAT and CDR2 is FQNNGV. Trimming shortened V by 1 base and J by 7 bases, and 8 bases separated the two germline ends. The CDR3 spells CASSLVSSEQYF. The CDR3 nucleotides are TGTGCCAGCAGCTTAGTTTCGTCTGAGCAGTACTTC.

The chain combines TRBV6-2 or TRBV6-3 with TRBJ1-4; D ambiguous. The CDR3 totals 15 residues. V shed 7 bases and J shed 0 bases, with 12 bases lying between them. CDR1 and CDR2 from the germline V gene are MNHEY and SVGEGT. CDR3 residues: CASKEMGTTNEKLFF. The CDR3, as DNA: TGTGCCAGCAAGGAGATGGGAACAACTAATGAAAAACTGTTTTTT.

This clonotype was counted at least ten times. The chain is built from TRBV7-8 and TRBJ1-4, with D uncertain. V gave up 5 bases and J gave up 8 bases, with 18 bases separating them. This CDR3 contains 15 residues. Germline CDR1 reads SGHVS; CDR2 reads FQNEAQ. As DNA, the CDR3 is TGTGCCAGCAGCACTTCCGGTGGGAACGGGGAAAAACTGTTTTTT. This sequence encodes CASSTSGGNGEKLFF.

This clonotype was counted only a few times. Here the CDR3 reads CSARDWRVNTEAFF. The CDR3, as DNA: TGCAGTGCTAGAGATTGGCGAGTAAACACTGAAGCTTTCTTT. The rearrangement links TRBV20-1 to TRBJ1-1; no clear D gene. Deletions cut 0 bases from V and 2 bases from J, with 10 bases between. The CDR3 covers 14 residues. Germline values: CDR1 DFQATT, CDR2 SNEGSKA (reference sequence).

This clonotype was recorded many times. The DNA for the CDR3 is TGTGCCAGCAGCCAGGGCGATATCTACGAGCAGTACTTC. Translation: CASSQGDIYEQYF. This rearrangement joins TRBV14 to TRBJ2-7; D is unclear. CDR3 length equals 13 residues. Germline V gene lookup returns CDR1 SGHDN and CDR2 FVKESK. V was trimmed by 3 bases and J by 3 bases, leaving 9 bases between them.

This chain uses TRBV24-1 with TRBJ2-1, with TRBD1 matching 7 bases. V was pared by 9 bases and J by 4 bases, with 5 bases of the junction left unmatched. The CDR3 is 13 amino acids. Germline V gives CDR1 KGHDR, CDR2 SFDVKD. The CDR3 DNA sequence: TGTGCCACCCGGGACAGCAATTACAATGAGCAGTTCTTC. Encoded protein: CATRDSNYNEQFF.

The V call is TRBV10-3, the J call TRBJ2-1; 15 bases fit TRBD2. The CDR3 runs 18 residues. V dropped 6 bases and J dropped 0; count of bases not matched to a gene: 6. Germline V gene lookup returns CDR1 ENHRY and CDR2 SYGVKD. The CDR3, as DNA: TGTGCCATCAGCGGACTAGCGGGGGGGGGGAGCTCCTACAATGAGCAGTTCTTC. Protein sequence: CAISGLAGGGSSYNEQFF.

The chain recombines TRBV9 with TRBJ1-1, with no clear D. Germline V CDR1 and CDR2: SGDLS, YYNGEE. The V and J ends lost 0 bases and 1 base respectively, with 13 bases between them. The CDR3 consists of 16 residues. CDR3 in amino acids: CASSVDPGSRNTEAFF. The CDR3 DNA reads as TGTGCCAGCAGCGTAGACCCGGGGTCTAGGAACACTGAAGCTTTCTTT.

This clonotype was counted a single time. This may be a read error: a much more frequent sequence differs by one nucleotide. V and J are TRBV5-6 and TRBJ2-1, with 7 bases that match TRBD2. V lost 0 bases, J lost 1 base, and 7 bases stayed unmatched. The CDR3 totals 17 residues. From germline, CDR1 is SGHDT and CDR2 YYEEEE. CDR3 sequence: CASSLAPSGLSYNEQFF. The CDR3 nucleotides are TGTGCCAGCAGCTTGGCGCCTAGCGGACTATCCTACAATGAGCAGTTCTTC.

The V call is TRBV24-1, the J call TRBJ2-3; 9 bases are shared with TRBD2. CDR1 is KGHDR, CDR2 SFDVKD, per germline. V was clipped by 5 bases and J by 4 bases; unmatched bases: 9. This CDR3 contains 16 residues. CDR3 residues: CATSVGLAGYSDTQYF. CDR3 nucleotides: TGTGCCACCAGTGTTGGCCTAGCGGGATATTCAGATACGCAGTATTTT.

This clonotype was counted only a few times. The chain links TRBV14 to TRBJ2-1; D is possibly TRBD2 (6 bases). The germline V gene encodes CDR1 SGHDN and CDR2 FVKESK. V gave up 2 bases and J gave up 5 bases, with 13 bases separating them. The CDR3 contains 15 residues. CDR3 nucleotide sequence: TGTGCCAGCAGCCAAATAGGTCGACTAGACAATGAGCAGTTCTTC. This encodes CASSQIGRLDNEQFF.

This clonotype has a single count. The gene calls are TRBV12-3 or TRBV12-4 and TRBJ2-3, with 9 bases that match TRBD2. The CDR3 totals 17 residues. Trimming cost V 6 bases and J 3 bases; bases outside gene matches: 13. The CDR3 is CASSPGVIAGVTDTQYF. Written as DNA, the CDR3 is TGTGCCAGCAGCCCGGGGGTGATAGCGGGAGTTACAGATACGCAGTATTTT.

The V gene is TRBV6-1, the J gene TRBJ2-4; D is unclear. CDR1 is MNHNS, CDR2 SASEGT, per germline. V was shortened by 3 bases and J by 0 bases, with 15 bases between the two germline ends. The CDR3 contains 17 residues. This chain's CDR3 is CASSDFPLTRAKNIQYF. The CDR3 DNA sequence: TGTGCCAGCAGTGATTTTCCTCTAACAAGAGCCAAAAACATTCAGTACTTC.

This clonotype has a count of ten or more. The chain joins TRBV2 to TRBJ1-5, with 8 bases matching TRBD1. This CDR3 has 17 residues. Germline trimming cut 6 bases from V and 4 bases from J; bases unmatched to any gene: 14. CDR1 SNHLY and CDR2 FYNNEI come from the germline V gene. As DNA, the CDR3 is TGTGCCAGCAGCCGACAGGGGAGGGGTAATGCGAATCAGCCCCAGCATTTT. Amino acid sequence: CASSRQGRGNANQPQHF. Looking up the rest from reference TRBV2 and TRBJ1-5 gives the full variable domain: EPEVTQTPSHQVTQMGQEVILRCVPISNHLYFYWYRQILGQKVEFLVSFYNNEISEKSEIFDDQFSVERPDGSNFTLKIRSTKLEDSAMYFCASSRQGRGNANQPQHFGDGTRLSIL.

In its sample, this clonotype was seen a few times. The rearrangement joins TRBV6-2 or TRBV6-3 to TRBJ2-2; 7 nucleotides agree with TRBD2. The V gene end was trimmed by 11 bases and the J gene end by 5 bases; junction bases not matched to a gene: 14. Looked up from germline, CDR1 is MNHEY and CDR2 is SVGEGT. The CDR3 runs to 15 residues. The CDR3 bases are TGTGCCGGCAACTTAGCGGGTTATGGTACCGGGGAGCTGTTTTTT. Protein sequence: CAGNLAGYGTGELFF.

This clonotype was seen a few times. The CDR3 region has the DNA TGTGCCAGCAGCCGAGGACTACAGCTTAATGAAAAACTGTTTTTT. This codes for CASSRGLQLNEKLFF. The genes are TRBV5-4 and TRBJ1-4; D is undetermined. The CDR3 consists of 15 residues. CDR1 and CDR2 (germline): SGHNT, YYREEE (reference sequence). V lost 4 bases, J lost 4 bases, and 14 bases lay in between.

The table lists this clonotype with a few counts. The J gene is TRBJ2-3, the V gene TRBV3-1; 10 bases match TRBD2. Germline-derived CDR1 and CDR2 are LGHDT and YNNKEL (reference sequence). The CDR3 is 16 residues long. V trimming: 2 bases; J trimming: 4 bases; junction bases outside the gene matches: 6. For the CDR3, the DNA is TGTGCCAGCAGCCAATACCCTAGCGGGAGTTCAGATACGCAGTATTTT. Its translation: CASSQYPSGSSDTQYF.